A single sample is the source of the 21 T cell receptor beta chains below, sequenced in a study of glioma-infiltrating T cells. Using RNA template, CDR3s of TCR alpha and beta were amplified with iRepertoire arm-PCR. From the multiplex PCR reads, TCRdb called clonotypes with MiXCR, one entry per CDR3 protein. This table holds approximately 190,000 distinct CDR3 sequences, more than 25% found once. Sample: glioma tissue, nonneoplastic brain tissue, or PBMCs (not recorded which). These receptors were taken from a human donor with low-grade glioma or glioblastoma, undergoing nonglioma brain surgery, or in good health (not recorded which).

There are many counts of this clonotype. The chain recombines TRBV4-2 with TRBJ1-5; tentative D call: TRBD1 (6 bases). Germline V gene lookup returns CDR1 LGHNA and CDR2 YNFKEQ. The CDR3 runs 16 residues. V gave up 3 bases and J gave up 2 bases, with 14 bases separating them. Here the CDR3 DNA reads TGTGCCAGCAGCCACACAGGGCGAGAAGGCAATCAGCCCCAGCATTTT. It encodes CASSHTGREGNQPQHF.

This clonotype was seen ten or more times. The chain uses TRBV18 and TRBJ2-5; no clear D gene. The germline CDR1 and CDR2 sequences are KGHSH and LQKENI. CDR3 size: 14 residues. Trimming stripped 3 bases from V and 0 bases from J, with 8 bases between. The DNA for the CDR3 is TGTGCCAGCTCACCTTCTACATACCAAGAGACCCAGTACTTC. Translation: CASSPSTYQETQYF.

The sample holds many counts of this clonotype. V is TRBV28 and J is TRBJ2-1, with D possibly matching TRBD2 (6 bases). The V end lost 5 bases, the J end lost 7 bases, and 21 bases lay between the germline ends. The CDR3 is made up of 16 amino acids. The V gene's germline CDR1 is MDHEN and CDR2 SYDVKM. Here the CDR3 DNA reads TGTGCCAGCAGTCCCCCGGGGGTGCCTCGAGGGAATGAGCAGTTCTTC. It encodes CASSPPGVPRGNEQFF.

This clonotype has just a few counts. This rearrangement joins TRBV28 to TRBJ2-3, with a tentative D call TRBD2 (6 bases). Deletions cut 5 bases from V and 0 bases from J, with 21 bases between. Germline V gives CDR1 MDHEN, CDR2 SYDVKM. The CDR3 spans 18 residues. The CDR3 nucleotides read TGTGCCAGCAGTCAAATTGCCGGTGGGGGGTCCAGCACAGATACGCAGTATTTT. Residues: CASSQIAGGGSSTDTQYF.

To note about this clonotype: Possible read error: a much larger clone is one base away. This rearrangement joins TRBV18 to TRBJ1-1; tentatively, D is TRBD1 (6 bases). Germline CDR1 reads KGHSH; CDR2 reads LQKENI. The length of the CDR3 is 15 residues. V was cut by 1 base and J by 3 bases, with 12 bases left in between. The CDR3 here is CASSPRQAVDTEAFF. The CDR3 nucleotides read TGTGCCAGCTCACCACGACAGGCGGTGGACACTGAAGCTTTCTTT.

The rearrangement joins TRBV9 to TRBJ2-1; D gene ambiguous. Trimming stripped 7 bases from V and 7 bases from J, with 9 bases between. The CDR3 is 11 amino acids. CDR1 and CDR2 (germline): SGDLS, YYNGEE. The chain's CDR3 is CASLPRNEQFF. As DNA, the CDR3 is TGTGCCAGCCTACCGCGAAATGAGCAGTTCTTC. The full variable domain, its missing parts supplied by reference TRBV9 and TRBJ2-1, is DSGVTQTPKHLITATGQRVTLRCSPRSGDLSVYWYQQSLDQGLQFLIQYYNGEERAKGNILERFSAQQFPDLHSELNLSSLELGDSALYFCASLPRNEQFFGPGTRLTVL.

The chain employs TRBV4-1 and TRBJ2-7; TRBD2 is a possible D gene (5 bases). CDR3 size: 15 residues. The V end was cut by 4 bases, the J end by 5 bases, with 18 bases between. CDR1 is MGHRA and CDR2 is YSYEKL in the germline V gene. The CDR3 sequence is CASSPGPHPGDEQYF. The CDR3 DNA follows: TGCGCCAGCAGCCCAGGACCTCACCCCGGGGACGAGCAGTACTTC.

In regard to this clonotype: This may be a read error: a much more frequent sequence differs by one nucleotide. The V call is TRBV28, the J call TRBJ2-3, with 8 nucleotides matching TRBD2. Trimming at V came to 2 bases and at J to 0 bases, leaving 10 bases not matched to a gene. Germline V gives CDR1 MDHEN, CDR2 SYDVKM. This CDR3 region has 18 residues. For the CDR3, the DNA is TGTGCCAGCAGTTTAAAGACTAGCGTGTGGGATAGCACAGATACGCAGTATTTT. The encoded protein is CASSLKTSVWDSTDTQYF.

Regarding this clonotype: One junction end does not reproduce the germline sequence, and a read error may be involved. The V call is TRBV7-6, the J call TRBJ1-1; D is undetermined. In germline, CDR1 is SGHVS, CDR2 FNYEAQ. CDR3 size: 14 residues. The CDR3 region is CASSPRKGETEASF. The CDR3 bases are TGTGCCAGCAGCCCACGAAAGGGAGAGACTGAAGCTTCCTTT.

This clonotype was detected many times. The V gene is TRBV12-3 or TRBV12-4, the J gene TRBJ1-1; D is uncertain. V lost 3 bases, J lost 7 bases, and 9 bases lay in between. The CDR3 totals 12 residues. CDR3 residues: CASSFNQIEAFF. In DNA, the CDR3 is TGTGCCAGCAGTTTTAATCAGATTGAAGCTTTCTTT.

As to this clonotype: Since a much larger clone is just one base distant, this may be a read error. The genes are TRBV12-3 or TRBV12-4 and TRBJ2-1, with 10 bases fitting TRBD2. The CDR3 totals 15 residues. Trimming removed 5 bases from V and 2 bases from J; junction bases left unmatched: 3. The CDR3 nucleotides are TGTGCCAGCAGTACCGGGACTAGCGCCTACAATGAGCAGTTCTTC. This encodes CASSTGTSAYNEQFF.

A few counts support this clonotype. This chain connects TRBV7-2 to TRBJ2-3; D not certain. This CDR3 contains 15 residues. Germline V gene sequence: CDR1 SGHTA, CDR2 FQGNSA. V was pared by 9 bases and J by 0 bases, with 16 bases between. CDR3 in DNA: TGTGCCAGTAGTATCGGCGTATCTAGCACAGATACGCAGTATTTT. Its translation is CASSIGVSSTDTQYF.

A word on this clonotype: A clone one base away is much larger, so this may be a read error. The chain recombines TRBV28 with TRBJ2-7, with D possibly matching TRBD1 (5 bases). Germline-derived CDR1 and CDR2 are MDHEN and SYDVKM. This CDR3 is 15 amino acids long. The DNA for the CDR3 is TGTGCCAGCAGTGAGGACACTATTATTACCTACGAGCAGCACTTC. It specifies CASSEDTIITYEQHF.

A note on this clonotype: Possible read error: a much larger clone is one base away. The rearrangement uses TRBV19 and TRBJ2-5, with 7 nucleotides matching TRBD2. This CDR3 has 12 residues. The trim removed 6 bases at V and 8 bases at J, leaving 6 bases unmatched. CDR1 and CDR2 (germline): LNHDA, SQIVND (reference sequence). The CDR3, as DNA: TGTGCCAGTAGGCAGAGCGGGGATACCCAGTACTTC. It codes for CASRQSGDTQYF.

V gene TRBV7-2 combines with J gene TRBJ1-5, with TRBD1 matching 9 bases. The CDR3 consists of 19 residues. Germline trimming cut 1 base from V and 0 bases from J; bases unmatched to any gene: 10. The germline CDR1 and CDR2 sequences are SGHTA and FQGNSA. This CDR3 is CASSLVVGQGYYSNQPQHF. CDR3 coding DNA: TGTGCCAGCAGCTTAGTGGTGGGACAGGGTTATTATAGCAATCAGCCCCAGCATTTT. The full variable domain, its missing parts supplied by reference TRBV7-2 and TRBJ1-5, is GAGVSQSPSNKVTEKGKDVELRCDPISGHTALYWYRQSLGQGLEFLIYFQGNSAPDKSGLPSDRFSAERTGGSVSTLTIQRTQQEDSAVYLCASSLVVGQGYYSNQPQHFGDGTRLSIL.

This chain links TRBV18 with TRBJ2-1; perhaps TRBD2 as D (6 bases). The CDR3 is 15 amino acids. Trimming shortened V by 6 bases and J by 4 bases, and 16 bases separated the two germline ends. Germline CDR1 reads KGHSH; CDR2 reads LQKENI. This chain's CDR3 is CASSLGGTLYNEQFF. In DNA, the CDR3 is TGTGCCAGCTCGCTAGGAGGGACCCTTTACAATGAGCAGTTCTTC.

This clonotype came up many times. The chain uses TRBV4-1 and TRBJ1-6, with D uncertain. Per the germline V gene, CDR1 is MGHRA and CDR2 is YSYEKL. This CDR3 is built from 15 residues. Trimming removed 0 bases at V and 4 bases at J, with 7 bases between. CDR3 sequence reads: CASSQERAYNSPLHF. CDR3 bases: TGCGCCAGCAGCCAAGAGAGGGCTTATAATTCACCCCTCCACTTT.

This clonotype occurred many times. The rearrangement uses TRBV27 and TRBJ1-5; D is undetermined. The CDR3 is 15 amino acids. Trimming shortened V by 1 base and J by 2 bases, and 9 bases separated the two germline ends. Germline CDR1 is MNHEY and CDR2 is SMNVEV (reference sequence). CDR3 sequence (DNA): TGTGCCAGCAGTTTATTCGGGGTAGGCAATCAGCCCCAGCATTTT. Translation: CASSLFGVGNQPQHF.

In regard to this clonotype: A much more abundant neighbour one base away suggests this may be a read error. The chain is built from TRBV2 and TRBJ2-6; no reliable D call. Germline V CDR1 and CDR2: SNHLY, FYNNEI. The CDR3 totals 12 residues. The CDR3 DNA is TGTGACAGCAACTCTGGGGCCAACGTCCTGACTTTC. Amino acid sequence: CDSNSGANVLTF.

Notes on this clonotype: This may come from a read error, since a much larger clone is one base off. The CDR3 sequence is CGARRSSGANVLTF. The CDR3 region has the DNA TGCGGTGCTAGAAGGAGCTCTGGGGCCAACGTCCTGACTTTC. The chain uses TRBV20-1 and TRBJ2-6; no reliable D call. The germline gives CDR1 DFQATT, CDR2 SNEGSKA (reference sequence). The CDR3 has 14 residues.

The sample holds many counts of this clonotype. V gene TRBV27 combines with J gene TRBJ2-1; 9 bases are shared with TRBD2. The CDR3 is made up of 14 amino acids. Germline V CDR1 and CDR2: MNHEY, SMNVEV (reference sequence). The V gene end was trimmed by 6 bases and the J gene end by 4 bases; junction bases not matched to a gene: 4. CDR3 residues: CASRWTSDYNEQFF. The CDR3 DNA reads TGTGCCAGCAGATGGACTAGCGATTACAATGAGCAGTTCTTC.